A single T cell receptor (beta chain) is shown here with its context. Its cognate antigen is unknown. PCR was performed a second time for about 6 to 12 cycles using a sample-barcoded 5' primer and a J-beta primer mix. TCRdb itself ran the 5' RACE reads through MiXCR, one entry per CDR3 protein. The table has 1.5 million to 2 million distinct CDR3 sequences, around half seen once. The source of the sample is a study of blood T cells in healthy people across ages. Study-level results: Per million T cells, TCR beta diversity dropped roughly linearly as age increased.

At least 5 micrograms of total RNA were extracted per sample. The CDR3 spans 14 residues. Deletions cut 5 bases from V and 6 bases from J, with 15 bases between. CDR1 and CDR2 from the germline V gene are SGHTA and FQGNSA. The chain has TRBV7-2 and TRBJ2-3, with D perhaps matching TRBD1 (6 bases). This TCR came from a woman between 35 and 50 years old in good health. Sequencing was done on a sample of blood. The CDR3 DNA reads TGTGCCAGCAGCCAACATAGGGGGTTGGATACGCAGTATTTT. Protein product: CASSQHRGLDTQYF. Together with reference TRBV7-2 and TRBJ2-3, the CDR3 gives the full variable domain: GAGVSQSPSNKVTEKGKDVELRCDPISGHTALYWYRQSLGQGLEFLIYFQGNSAPDKSGLPSDRFSAERTGGSVSTLTIQRTQQEDSAVYLCASSQHRGLDTQYFGPGTRLTVL.